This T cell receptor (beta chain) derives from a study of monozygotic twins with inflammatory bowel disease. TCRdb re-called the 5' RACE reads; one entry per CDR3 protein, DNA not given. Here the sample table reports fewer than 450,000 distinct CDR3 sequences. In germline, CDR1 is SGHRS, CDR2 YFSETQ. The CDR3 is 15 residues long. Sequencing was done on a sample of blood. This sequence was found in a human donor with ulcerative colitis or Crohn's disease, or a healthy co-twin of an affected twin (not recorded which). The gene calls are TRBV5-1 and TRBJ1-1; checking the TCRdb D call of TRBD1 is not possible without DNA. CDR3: CASSLAAGLGTEAFF.